This T cell receptor (beta chain) was found in a study of metastatic and nonmetastatic thyroid tumors. Study conclusions and caveats: It was reported that TCR beta diversity was significantly higher in malignant thyroid tumors than benign nodules, in blood and tumor.

TCRdb re-called the PCR reads through MiXCR. The table has approximately 38,000 clones, around 28% seen once. Each patient went into thyroid surgery without having received any treatment. This clone has a count of ten or more. What it binds is unknown. This CDR3 spans 13 amino acids. In germline, CDR1 is WNHNN, CDR2 SYGVQD (reference sequence). With 6 bases clipped from V and 1 base from J, the junction kept 1 base outside the gene matches. Sequencing was performed on blood. The rearrangement links TRBV10-1 to TRBJ1-1, with 8 bases identical to TRBD1. The receptor comes from a male donor with papillary thyroid cancer or a benign thyroid nodule (not recorded which). Some clones in this sample may be carry-over from other donors' samples. The CDR3 bases are TGCGCCAGCAGGGGACAGGCGAACACTGAAGCTTTCTTT. Its translation is CASRGQANTEAFF.